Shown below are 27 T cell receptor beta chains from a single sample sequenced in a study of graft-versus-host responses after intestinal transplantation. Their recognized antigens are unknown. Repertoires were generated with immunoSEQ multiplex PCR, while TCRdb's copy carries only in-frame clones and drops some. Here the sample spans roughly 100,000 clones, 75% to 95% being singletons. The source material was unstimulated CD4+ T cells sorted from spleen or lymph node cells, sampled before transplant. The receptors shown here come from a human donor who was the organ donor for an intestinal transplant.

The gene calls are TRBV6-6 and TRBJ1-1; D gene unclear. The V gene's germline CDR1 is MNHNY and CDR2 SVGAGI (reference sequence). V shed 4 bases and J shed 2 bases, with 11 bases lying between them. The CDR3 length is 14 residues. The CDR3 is CASSFGSYNTEAFF. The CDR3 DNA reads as TGTGCCAGCAGTTTCGGGAGTTATAACACTGAAGCTTTCTTT.

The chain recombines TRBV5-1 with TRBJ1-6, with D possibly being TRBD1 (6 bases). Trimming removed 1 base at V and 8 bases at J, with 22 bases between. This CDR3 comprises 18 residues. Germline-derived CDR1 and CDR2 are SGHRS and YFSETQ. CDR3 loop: CASSLWPAQGKVDSPLHF. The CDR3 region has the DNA TGCGCCAGCAGCTTGTGGCCCGCACAGGGAAAGGTAGATTCACCCCTCCACTTT.

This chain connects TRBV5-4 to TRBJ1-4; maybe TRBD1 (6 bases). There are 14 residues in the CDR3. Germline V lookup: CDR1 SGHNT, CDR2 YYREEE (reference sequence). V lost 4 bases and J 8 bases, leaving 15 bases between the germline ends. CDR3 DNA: TGTGCCAGCAGCCGGGGGGGGGCATTCGAAAAACTGTTTTTT. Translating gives CASSRGGAFEKLFF.

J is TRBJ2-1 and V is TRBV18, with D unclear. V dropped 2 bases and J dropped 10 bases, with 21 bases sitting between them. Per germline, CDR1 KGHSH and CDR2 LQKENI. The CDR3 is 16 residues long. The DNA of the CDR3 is TGTGCCAGCTCACCAATGGCCGCCTGGAGCCAATTGGAGCAGTTCTTC. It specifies CASSPMAAWSQLEQFF.

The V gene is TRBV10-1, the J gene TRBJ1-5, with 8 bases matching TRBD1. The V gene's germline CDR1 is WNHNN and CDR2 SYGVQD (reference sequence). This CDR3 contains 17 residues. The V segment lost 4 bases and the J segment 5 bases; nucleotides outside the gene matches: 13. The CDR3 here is CASSGPSWDRCHQPQHF. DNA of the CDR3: TGCGCCAGCAGTGGACCGTCGTGGGACAGGTGCCATCAGCCCCAGCATTTT.

The CDR3 nucleotides read TGTGCCATCAGGACGACAGGGCAAAGCTATGGCTACACCTTC. It codes for CAIRTTGQSYGYTF. The rearrangement uses TRBV10-3 and TRBJ1-2; 7 bases fit TRBD1. V was pared by 6 bases and J by 4 bases, with 8 bases of the junction left unmatched. Germline assignment: CDR1 ENHRY and CDR2 SYGVKD. The length of the CDR3 is 14 residues.

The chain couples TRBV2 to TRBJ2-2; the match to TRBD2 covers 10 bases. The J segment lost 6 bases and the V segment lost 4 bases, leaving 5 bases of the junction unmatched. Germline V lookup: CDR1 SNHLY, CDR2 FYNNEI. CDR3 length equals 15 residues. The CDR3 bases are TGTGCCAGCAGTGTAAGAGCGGGGGGGCCCGGGGAGCTGTTTTTT. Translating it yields CASSVRAGGPGELFF.

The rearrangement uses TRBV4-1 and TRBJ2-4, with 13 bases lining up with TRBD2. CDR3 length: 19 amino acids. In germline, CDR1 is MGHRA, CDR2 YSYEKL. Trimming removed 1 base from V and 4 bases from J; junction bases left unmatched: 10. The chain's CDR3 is CASSQGPSGLAGEKNIQYF. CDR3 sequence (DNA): TGCGCCAGCAGCCAAGGGCCCTCCGGACTAGCGGGAGAAAAAAACATTCAGTACTTC.

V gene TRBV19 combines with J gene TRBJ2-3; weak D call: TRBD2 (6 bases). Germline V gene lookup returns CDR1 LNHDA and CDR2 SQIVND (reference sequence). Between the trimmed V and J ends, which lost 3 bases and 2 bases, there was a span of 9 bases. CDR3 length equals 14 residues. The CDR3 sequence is CASSMGLNTDTQYF. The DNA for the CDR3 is TGTGCCAGTAGTATGGGACTTAACACAGATACGCAGTATTTT.

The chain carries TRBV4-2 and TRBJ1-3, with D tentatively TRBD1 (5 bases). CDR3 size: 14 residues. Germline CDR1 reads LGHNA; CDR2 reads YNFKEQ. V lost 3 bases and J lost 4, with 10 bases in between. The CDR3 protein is CASSQGGGGNTIYF. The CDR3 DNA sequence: TGTGCCAGCAGCCAGGGGGGGGGAGGAAACACCATATATTTT.

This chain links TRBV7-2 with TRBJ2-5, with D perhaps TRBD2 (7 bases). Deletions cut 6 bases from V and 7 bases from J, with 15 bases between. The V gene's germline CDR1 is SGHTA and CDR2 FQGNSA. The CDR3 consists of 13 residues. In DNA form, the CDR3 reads TGTGCCAGCAGTTGGGGGGGCCAGGTGACCCAGTACTTC. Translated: CASSWGGQVTQYF.

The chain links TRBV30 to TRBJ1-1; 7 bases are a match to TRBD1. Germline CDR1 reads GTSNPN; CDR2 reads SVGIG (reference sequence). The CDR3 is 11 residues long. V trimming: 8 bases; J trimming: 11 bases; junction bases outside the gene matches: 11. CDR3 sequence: CARKRQGSAFF. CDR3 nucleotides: TGTGCCCGGAAACGACAGGGTTCGGCTTTCTTT.

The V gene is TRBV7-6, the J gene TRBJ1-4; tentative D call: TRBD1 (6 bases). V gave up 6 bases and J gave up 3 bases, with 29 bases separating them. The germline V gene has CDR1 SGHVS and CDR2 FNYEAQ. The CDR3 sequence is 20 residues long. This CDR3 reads CASRGKQGPRPNGSNEKLFF. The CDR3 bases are TGTGCCAGCAGGGGGAAACAGGGACCCCGACCCAATGGGTCTAATGAAAAACTGTTTTTT.

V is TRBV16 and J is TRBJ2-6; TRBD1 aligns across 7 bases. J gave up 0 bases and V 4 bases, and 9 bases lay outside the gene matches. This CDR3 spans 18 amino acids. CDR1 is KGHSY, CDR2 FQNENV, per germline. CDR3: CASSLRRTGNSGANVLTF. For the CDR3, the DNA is TGTGCCAGCAGCCTTCGTAGGACAGGAAACTCTGGGGCCAACGTCCTGACTTTC.

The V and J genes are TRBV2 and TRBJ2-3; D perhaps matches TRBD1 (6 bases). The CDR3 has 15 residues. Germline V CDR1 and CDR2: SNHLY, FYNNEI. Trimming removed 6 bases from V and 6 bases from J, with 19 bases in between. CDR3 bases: TGTGCCAGCAGGGGGACAAAGGGCCGGTCGGATACGCAGTATTTT. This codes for CASRGTKGRSDTQYF.

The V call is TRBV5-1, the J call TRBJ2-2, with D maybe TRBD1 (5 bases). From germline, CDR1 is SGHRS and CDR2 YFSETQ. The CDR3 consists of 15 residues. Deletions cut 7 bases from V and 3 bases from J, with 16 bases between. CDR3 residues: CASEAATAYTGELFF. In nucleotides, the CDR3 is TGCGCCAGCGAGGCCGCGACAGCTTACACCGGGGAGCTGTTTTTT. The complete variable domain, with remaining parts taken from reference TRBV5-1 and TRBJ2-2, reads KAGVTQTPRYLIKTRGQQVTLSCSPISGHRSVSWYQQTPGQGLQFLFEYFSETQRNKGNFPGRFSGRQFSNSRSEMNVSTLELGDSALYLCASEAATAYTGELFFGEGSRLTVL.

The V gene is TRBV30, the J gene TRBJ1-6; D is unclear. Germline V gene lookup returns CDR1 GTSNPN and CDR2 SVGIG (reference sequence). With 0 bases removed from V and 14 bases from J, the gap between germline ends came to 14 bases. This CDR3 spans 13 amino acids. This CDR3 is CAWSVGLTGTLHF. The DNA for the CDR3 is TGTGCCTGGAGTGTAGGACTCACCGGGACCCTCCACTTT.

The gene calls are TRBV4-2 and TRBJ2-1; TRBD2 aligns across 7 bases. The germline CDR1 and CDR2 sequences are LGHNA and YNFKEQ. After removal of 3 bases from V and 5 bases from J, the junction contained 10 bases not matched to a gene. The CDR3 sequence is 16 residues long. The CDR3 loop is CASSQGPGTTNNEQFF. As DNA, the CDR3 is TGTGCCAGCAGCCAGGGACCCGGGACTACGAACAATGAGCAGTTCTTC.

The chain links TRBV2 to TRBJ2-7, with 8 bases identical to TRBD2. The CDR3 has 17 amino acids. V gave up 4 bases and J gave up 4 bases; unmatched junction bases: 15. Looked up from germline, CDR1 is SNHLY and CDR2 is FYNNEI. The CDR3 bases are TGTGCCAGCAGTGGGGAGATAGCGGGACGGATTATTTACGAGCAGTACTTC. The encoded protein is CASSGEIAGRIIYEQYF.

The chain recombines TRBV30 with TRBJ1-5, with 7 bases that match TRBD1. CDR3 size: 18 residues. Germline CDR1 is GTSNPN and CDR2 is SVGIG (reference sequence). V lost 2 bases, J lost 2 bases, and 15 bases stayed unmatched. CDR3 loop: CAWSLDRPRVYGNQPQHF. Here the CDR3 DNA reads TGTGCCTGGAGTCTGGACAGGCCCCGGGTATATGGCAATCAGCCCCAGCATTTT.

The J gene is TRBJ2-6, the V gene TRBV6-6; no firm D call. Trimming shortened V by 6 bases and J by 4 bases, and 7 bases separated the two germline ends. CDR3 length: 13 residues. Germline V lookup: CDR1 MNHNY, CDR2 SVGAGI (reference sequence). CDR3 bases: TGTGCCAGCAGGAGGTACGGGGCCAACGTCCTGACTTTC. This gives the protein CASRRYGANVLTF.

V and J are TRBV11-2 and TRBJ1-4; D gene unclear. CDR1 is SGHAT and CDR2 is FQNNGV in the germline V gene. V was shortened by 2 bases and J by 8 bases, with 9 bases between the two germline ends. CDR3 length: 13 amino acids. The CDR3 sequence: CASSLSLREKLFF. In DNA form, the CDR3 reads TGTGCCAGCAGCTTAAGTTTGCGGGAAAAACTGTTTTTT. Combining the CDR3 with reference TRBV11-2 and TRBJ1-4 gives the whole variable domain EAGVAQSPRYKIIEKRQSVAFWCNPISGHATLYWYQQILGQGPKLLIQFQNNGVVDDSQLPKDRFSAERLKGVDSTLKIQPAKLEDSAVYLCASSLSLREKLFFGSGTQLSVL.

The CDR3 nucleotides are TGTGCCAGCAGCTACTACACAGATACGCAGTATTTT. Protein: CASSYYTDTQYF. The rearrangement links TRBV7-2 to TRBJ2-3, with D hard to call. CDR1 is SGHTA, CDR2 FQGNSA, per germline. V was clipped by 4 bases and J by 2 bases, with 4 bases between them. The length of the CDR3 is 12 residues.

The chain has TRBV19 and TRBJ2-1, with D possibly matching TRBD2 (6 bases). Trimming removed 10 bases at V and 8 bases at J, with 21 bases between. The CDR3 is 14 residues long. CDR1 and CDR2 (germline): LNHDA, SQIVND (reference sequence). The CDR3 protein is CATIQRRGRDEQFF. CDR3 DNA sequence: TGTGCCACCATCCAAAGGAGGGGCCGGGATGAGCAGTTCTTC.

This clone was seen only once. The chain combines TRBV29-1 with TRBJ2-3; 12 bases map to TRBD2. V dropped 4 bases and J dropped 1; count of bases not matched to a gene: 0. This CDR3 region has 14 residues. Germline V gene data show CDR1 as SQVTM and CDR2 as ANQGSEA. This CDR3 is CSVGTSGGTDTQYF. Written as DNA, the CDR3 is TGCAGCGTTGGGACTAGCGGGGGCACAGATACGCAGTATTTT.

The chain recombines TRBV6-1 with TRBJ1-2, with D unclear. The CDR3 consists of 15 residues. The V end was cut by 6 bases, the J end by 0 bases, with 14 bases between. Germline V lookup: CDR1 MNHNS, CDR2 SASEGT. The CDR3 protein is CASSELTGPNYGYTF. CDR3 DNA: TGTGCCAGCAGCGAGTTGACGGGTCCTAACTATGGCTACACCTTC.

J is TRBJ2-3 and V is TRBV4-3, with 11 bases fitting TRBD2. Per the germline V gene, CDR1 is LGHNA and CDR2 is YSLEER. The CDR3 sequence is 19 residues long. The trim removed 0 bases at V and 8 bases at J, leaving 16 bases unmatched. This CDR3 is CASSQDPVRLAGNIGTQYF. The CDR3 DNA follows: TGCGCCAGCAGCCAAGATCCAGTTCGACTAGCGGGGAATATAGGTACGCAGTATTTT.